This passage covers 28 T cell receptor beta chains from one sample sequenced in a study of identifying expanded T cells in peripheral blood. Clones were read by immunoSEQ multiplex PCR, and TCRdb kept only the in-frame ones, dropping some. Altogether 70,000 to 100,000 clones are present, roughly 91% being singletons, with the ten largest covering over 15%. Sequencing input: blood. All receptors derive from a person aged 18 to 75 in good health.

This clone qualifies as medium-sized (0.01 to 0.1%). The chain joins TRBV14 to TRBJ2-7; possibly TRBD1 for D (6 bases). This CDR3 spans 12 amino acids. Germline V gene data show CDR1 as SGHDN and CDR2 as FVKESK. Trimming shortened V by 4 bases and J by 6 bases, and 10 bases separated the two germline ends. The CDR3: CASSPNRVEQYF. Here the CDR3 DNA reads TGTGCCAGCAGCCCTAACAGGGTCGAGCAGTACTTC.

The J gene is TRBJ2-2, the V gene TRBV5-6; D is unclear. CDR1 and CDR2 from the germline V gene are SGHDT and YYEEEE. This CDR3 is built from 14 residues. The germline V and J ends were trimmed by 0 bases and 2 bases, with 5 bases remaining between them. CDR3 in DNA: TGTGCCAGCAGCTTGGGGATAAACACCGGGGAGCTGTTTTTT. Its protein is CASSLGINTGELFF.

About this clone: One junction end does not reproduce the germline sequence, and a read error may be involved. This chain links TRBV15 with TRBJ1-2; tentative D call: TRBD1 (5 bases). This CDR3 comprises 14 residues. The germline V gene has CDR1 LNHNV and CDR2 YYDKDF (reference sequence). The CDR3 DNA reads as TGTGCCACCAGCGGAGAGGGGCCCACTTATGGCTACACCTTC. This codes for CATSGEGPTYGYTF.

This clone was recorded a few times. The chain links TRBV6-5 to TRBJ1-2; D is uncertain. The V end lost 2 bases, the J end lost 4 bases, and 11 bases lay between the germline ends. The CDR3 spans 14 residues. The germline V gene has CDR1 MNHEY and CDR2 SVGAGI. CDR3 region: CASSYGFPSYGYTF. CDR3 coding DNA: TGTGCCAGCAGTTACGGATTCCCCAGCTATGGCTACACCTTC.

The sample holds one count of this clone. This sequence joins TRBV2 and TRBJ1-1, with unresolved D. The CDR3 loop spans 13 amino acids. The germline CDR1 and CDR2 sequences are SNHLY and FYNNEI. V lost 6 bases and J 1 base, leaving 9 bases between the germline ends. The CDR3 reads CASSVEGNTEAFF. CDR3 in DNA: TGTGCCAGCAGCGTCGAGGGGAACACTGAAGCTTTCTTT.

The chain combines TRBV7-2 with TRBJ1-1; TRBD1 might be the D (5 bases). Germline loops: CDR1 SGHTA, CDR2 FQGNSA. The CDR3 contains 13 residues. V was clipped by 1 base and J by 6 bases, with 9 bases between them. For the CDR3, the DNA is TGTGCCAGCAGCTTAGGGGACGGTGCTGAAGCTTTCTTT. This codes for CASSLGDGAEAFF.

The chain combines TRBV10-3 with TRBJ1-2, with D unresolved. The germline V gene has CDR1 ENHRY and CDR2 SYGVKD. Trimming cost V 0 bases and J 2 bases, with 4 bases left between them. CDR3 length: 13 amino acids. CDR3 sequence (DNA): TGTGCCATCAGTGAGTCGCAGAACTATGGCTACACCTTC. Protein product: CAISESQNYGYTF.

CDR3 in amino acids: CASSLAGDGEQFF. In nucleotides, the CDR3 is TGTGCCAGCAGCTTGGCGGGGGACGGTGAGCAGTTCTTC. The chain uses TRBV5-6 and TRBJ2-1; D possibly corresponds to TRBD2 (6 bases). The V end was cut by 0 bases, the J end by 9 bases, with 10 bases between. Germline V gene data show CDR1 as SGHDT and CDR2 as YYEEEE. The length of the CDR3 is 13 residues.

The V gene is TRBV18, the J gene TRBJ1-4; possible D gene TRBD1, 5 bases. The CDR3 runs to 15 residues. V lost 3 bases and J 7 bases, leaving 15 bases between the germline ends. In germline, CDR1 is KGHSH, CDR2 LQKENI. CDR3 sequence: CASSPPGVPGEKLFF. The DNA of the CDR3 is TGTGCCAGCTCACCTCCGGGGGTGCCAGGTGAAAAACTGTTTTTT. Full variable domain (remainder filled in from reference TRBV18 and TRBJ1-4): NAGVMQNPRHLVRRRGQEARLRCSPMKGHSHVYWYRQLPEEGLKFMVYLQKENIIDESGMPKERFSAEFPKEGPSILRIQQVVRGDSAAYFCASSPPGVPGEKLFFGSGTQLSVL.

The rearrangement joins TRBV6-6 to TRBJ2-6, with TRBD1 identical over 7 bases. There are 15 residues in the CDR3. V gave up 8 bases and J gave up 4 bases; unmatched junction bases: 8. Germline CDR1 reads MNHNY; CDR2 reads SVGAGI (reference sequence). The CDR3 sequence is CASDFTGAGANVLTF. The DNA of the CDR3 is TGTGCCAGCGACTTTACAGGGGCCGGGGCCAACGTCCTGACTTTC.

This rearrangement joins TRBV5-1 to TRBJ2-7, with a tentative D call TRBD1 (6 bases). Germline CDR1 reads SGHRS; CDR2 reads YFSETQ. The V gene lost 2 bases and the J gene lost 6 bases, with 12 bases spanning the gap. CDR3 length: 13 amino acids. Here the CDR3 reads CASSFRQEAEQYF. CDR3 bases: TGCGCCAGCAGCTTCCGACAGGAGGCCGAGCAGTACTTC. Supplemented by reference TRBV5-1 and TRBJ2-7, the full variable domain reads KAGVTQTPRYLIKTRGQQVTLSCSPISGHRSVSWYQQTPGQGLQFLFEYFSETQRNKGNFPGRFSGRQFSNSRSEMNVSTLELGDSALYLCASSFRQEAEQYFGPGTRLTVT.

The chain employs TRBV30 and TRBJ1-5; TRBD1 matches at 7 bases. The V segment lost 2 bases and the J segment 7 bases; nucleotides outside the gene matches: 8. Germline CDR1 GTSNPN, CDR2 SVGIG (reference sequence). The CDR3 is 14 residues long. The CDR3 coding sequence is TGTGCCTGGAGTTCCCGCCAGGGGGTGCAGCCCCAGCATTTT. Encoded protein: CAWSSRQGVQPQHF. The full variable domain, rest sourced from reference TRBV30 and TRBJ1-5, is SQTIHQWPATLVQPVGSPLSLECTVEGTSNPNLYWYRQAAGRGLQLLFYSVGIGQISSEVPQNLSASRPQDRQFILSSKKLLLSDSGFYLCAWSSRQGVQPQHFGDGTRLSIL.

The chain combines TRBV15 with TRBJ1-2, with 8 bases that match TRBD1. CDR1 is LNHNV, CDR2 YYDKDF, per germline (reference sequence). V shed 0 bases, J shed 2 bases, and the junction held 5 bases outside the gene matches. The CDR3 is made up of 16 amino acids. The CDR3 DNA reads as TGTGCCACCAGCAGAGACCGGGACAGGAAAAACTATGGCTACACCTTC. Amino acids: CATSRDRDRKNYGYTF.

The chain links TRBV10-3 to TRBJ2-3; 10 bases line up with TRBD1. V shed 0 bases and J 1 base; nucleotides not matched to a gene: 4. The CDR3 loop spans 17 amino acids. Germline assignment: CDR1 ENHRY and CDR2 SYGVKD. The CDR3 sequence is CAISESRGTGGTDTQYF. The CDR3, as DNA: TGTGCCATCAGTGAGTCGAGGGGGACAGGGGGCACAGATACGCAGTATTTT.

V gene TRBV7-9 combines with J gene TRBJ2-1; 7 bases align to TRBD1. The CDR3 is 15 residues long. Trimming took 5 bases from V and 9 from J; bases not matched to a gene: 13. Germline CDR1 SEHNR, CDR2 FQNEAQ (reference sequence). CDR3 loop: CASSQTGHRLVEQFF. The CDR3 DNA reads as TGTGCCAGCAGCCAGACAGGGCACCGATTAGTTGAGCAGTTCTTC.

CDR3 residues: CASSWQSSNQPQHF. The CDR3 region has the DNA TGTGCCAGCAGTTGGCAGTCTAGCAATCAGCCCCAGCATTTT. The V call is TRBV6-6, the J call TRBJ1-5; D ambiguous. The CDR3 spans 14 residues. Germline CDR1 and CDR2: MNHNY and SVGAGI (reference sequence). Trimming pared 4 bases from V and 0 bases from J, leaving 7 bases between.

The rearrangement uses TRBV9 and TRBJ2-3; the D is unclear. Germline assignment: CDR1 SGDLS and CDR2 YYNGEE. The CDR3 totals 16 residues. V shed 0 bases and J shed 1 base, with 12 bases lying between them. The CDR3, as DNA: TGTGCCAGCAGCGTAGGGCCATTCCTTGGCACAGATACGCAGTATTTT. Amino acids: CASSVGPFLGTDTQYF. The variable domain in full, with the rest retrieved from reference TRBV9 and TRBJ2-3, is DSGVTQTPKHLITATGQRVTLRCSPRSGDLSVYWYQQSLDQGLQFLIQYYNGEERAKGNILERFSAQQFPDLHSELNLSSLELGDSALYFCASSVGPFLGTDTQYFGPGTRLTVL.

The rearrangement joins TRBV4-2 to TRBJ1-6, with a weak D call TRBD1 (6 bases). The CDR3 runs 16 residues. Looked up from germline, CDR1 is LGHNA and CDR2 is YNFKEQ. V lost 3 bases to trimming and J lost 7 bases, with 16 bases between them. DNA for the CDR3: TGTGCCAGCAGCCAGGGGCCCCAAGGGGGAAATTCACCCCTCCACTTT. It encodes CASSQGPQGGNSPLHF.

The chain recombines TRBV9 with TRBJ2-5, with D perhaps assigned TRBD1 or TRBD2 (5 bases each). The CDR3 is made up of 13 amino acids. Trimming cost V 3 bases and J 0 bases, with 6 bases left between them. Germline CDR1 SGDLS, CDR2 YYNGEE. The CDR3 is CASSGGYQETQYF. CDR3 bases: TGTGCCAGCAGCGGGGGGTACCAAGAGACCCAGTACTTC.

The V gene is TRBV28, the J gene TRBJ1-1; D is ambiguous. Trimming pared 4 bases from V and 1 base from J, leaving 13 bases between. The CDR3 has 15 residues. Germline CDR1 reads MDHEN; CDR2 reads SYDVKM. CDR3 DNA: TGTGCCAGCAGTTCCCTGCAGCCGGGGAACACTGAAGCTTTCTTT. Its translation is CASSSLQPGNTEAFF. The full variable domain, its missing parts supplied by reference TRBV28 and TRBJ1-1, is DVKVTQSSRYLVKRTGEKVFLECVQDMDHENMFWYRQDPGLGLRLIYFSYDVKMKEKGDIPEGYSVSREKKERFSLILESASTNQTSMYLCASSSLQPGNTEAFFGQGTRLTVV.

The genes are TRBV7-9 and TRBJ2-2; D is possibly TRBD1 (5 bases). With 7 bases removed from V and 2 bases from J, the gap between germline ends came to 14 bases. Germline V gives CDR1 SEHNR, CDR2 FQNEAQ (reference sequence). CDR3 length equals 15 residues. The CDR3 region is CASTLGGANTGELFF. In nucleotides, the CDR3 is TGTGCCAGCACCCTTGGTGGGGCCAACACCGGGGAGCTGTTTTTT.

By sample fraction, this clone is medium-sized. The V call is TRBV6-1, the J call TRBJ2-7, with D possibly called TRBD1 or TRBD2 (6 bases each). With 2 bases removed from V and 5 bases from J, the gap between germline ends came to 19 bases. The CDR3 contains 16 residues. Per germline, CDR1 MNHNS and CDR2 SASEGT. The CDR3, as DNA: TGTGCCAGCAGTGAATCGAATGAGGGGGGAAGGGACGAGCAGTACTTC. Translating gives CASSESNEGGRDEQYF.

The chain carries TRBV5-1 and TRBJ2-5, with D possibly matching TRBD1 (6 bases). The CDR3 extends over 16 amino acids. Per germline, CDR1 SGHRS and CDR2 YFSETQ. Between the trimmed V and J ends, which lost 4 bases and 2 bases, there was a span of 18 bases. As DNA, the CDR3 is TGCGCCAGCAGCCGATGGACAGACTCCTCTCAAGAGACCCAGTACTTC. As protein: CASSRWTDSSQETQYF.

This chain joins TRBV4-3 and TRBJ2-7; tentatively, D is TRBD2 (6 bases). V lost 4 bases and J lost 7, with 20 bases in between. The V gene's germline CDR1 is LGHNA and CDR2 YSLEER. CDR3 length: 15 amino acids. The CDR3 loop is CASSRLEKGSGEQYF. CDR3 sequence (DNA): TGCGCCAGCAGCCGACTAGAGAAGGGATCGGGGGAGCAGTACTTC.

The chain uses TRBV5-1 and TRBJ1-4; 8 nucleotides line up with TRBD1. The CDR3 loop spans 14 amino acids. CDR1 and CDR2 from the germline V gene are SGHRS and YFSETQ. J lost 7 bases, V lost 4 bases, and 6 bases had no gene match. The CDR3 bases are TGCGCCAGCAGCCTAGGGACAGGCGGTGAAAAACTGTTTTTT. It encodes CASSLGTGGEKLFF.

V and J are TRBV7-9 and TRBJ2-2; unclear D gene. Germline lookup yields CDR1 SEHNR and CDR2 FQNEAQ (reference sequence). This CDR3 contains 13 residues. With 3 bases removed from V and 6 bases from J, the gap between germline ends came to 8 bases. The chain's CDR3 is CASSLGIAGELFF. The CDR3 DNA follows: TGTGCCAGCAGCTTGGGTATTGCCGGGGAGCTGTTTTTT. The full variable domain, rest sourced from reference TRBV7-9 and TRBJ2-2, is DTGVSQNPRHKITKRGQNVTFRCDPISEHNRLYWYRQTLGQGPEFLTYFQNEAQLEKSRLLSDRFSAERPKGSFSTLEIQRTEQGDSAMYLCASSLGIAGELFFGEGSRLTVL.

This CDR3 is CASSVGSLQGDGYTF. CDR3 DNA: TGTGCCAGCAGCGTAGGTTCCCTCCAGGGAGATGGCTACACCTTC. This chain links TRBV9 with TRBJ1-2, with D perhaps matching TRBD1 (5 bases). The CDR3 is made up of 15 amino acids. Germline CDR1 SGDLS, CDR2 YYNGEE. V lost 0 bases, J lost 6 bases, and 15 bases lay in between.

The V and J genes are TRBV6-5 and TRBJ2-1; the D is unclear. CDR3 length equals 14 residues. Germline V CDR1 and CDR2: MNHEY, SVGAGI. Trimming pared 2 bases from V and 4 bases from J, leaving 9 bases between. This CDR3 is CASSYSRIYNEQFF. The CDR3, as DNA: TGTGCCAGCAGTTACAGCCGAATTTACAATGAGCAGTTCTTC.